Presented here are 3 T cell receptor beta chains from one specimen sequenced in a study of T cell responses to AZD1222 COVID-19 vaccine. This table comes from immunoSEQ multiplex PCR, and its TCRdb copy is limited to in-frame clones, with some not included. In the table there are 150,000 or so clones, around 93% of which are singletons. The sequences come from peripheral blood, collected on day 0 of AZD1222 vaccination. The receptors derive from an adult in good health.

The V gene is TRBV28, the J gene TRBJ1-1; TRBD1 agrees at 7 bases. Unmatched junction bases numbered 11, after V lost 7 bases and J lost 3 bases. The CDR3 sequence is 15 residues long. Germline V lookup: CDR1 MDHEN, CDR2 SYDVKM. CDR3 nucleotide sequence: TGTGCCAGCACCCGAACCCAGGGACAGTACACTGAAGCTTTCTTT. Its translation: CASTRTQGQYTEAFF.

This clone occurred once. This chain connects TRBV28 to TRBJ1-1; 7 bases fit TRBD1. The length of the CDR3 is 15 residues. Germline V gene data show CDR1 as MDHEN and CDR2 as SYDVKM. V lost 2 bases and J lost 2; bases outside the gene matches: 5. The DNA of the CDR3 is TGTGCCAGCAGTTTAAACCAGGGGGGCAACACTGAAGCTTTCTTT. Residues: CASSLNQGGNTEAFF.

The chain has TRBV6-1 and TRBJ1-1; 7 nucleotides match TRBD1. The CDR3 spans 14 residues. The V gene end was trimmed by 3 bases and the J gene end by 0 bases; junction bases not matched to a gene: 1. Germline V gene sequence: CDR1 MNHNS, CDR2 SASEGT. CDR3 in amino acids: CASSEGQLNTEAFF. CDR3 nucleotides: TGTGCCAGCAGTGAGGGACAGCTGAACACTGAAGCTTTCTTT.